These 9 T cell receptor beta chains were sequenced from one sample in a study of T-cell reconstitution after alpha-beta-depleted transplantation in children. Molecular barcoding with unique molecular identifiers was used for the TCRbeta library. In TCRdb, the PCR reads were re-called with MiXCR into one record per CDR3 protein. The repertoire holds around 190,000 distinct CDR3 sequences, with roughly 6.6% as singletons. Sample: PBMCs, taken before TCRalphabeta/CD19-depleted stem cell transplant. The source of these receptors is a boy aged 2-15 years with acute lymphoblastic leukemia, due to receive a stem cell transplant.

This clonotype occurred a few times. The chain employs TRBV15 and TRBJ2-7; possible D gene TRBD2, 5 bases. The CDR3 contains 13 residues. Germline-derived CDR1 and CDR2 are LNHNV and YYDKDF (reference sequence). Trimming shortened V by 1 base and J by 1 base, and 5 bases separated the two germline ends. The CDR3 loop is CATSRGTSYEQYF. The CDR3 bases are TGTGCCACCAGCAGAGGGACTTCCTACGAGCAGTACTTC.

The sample holds many counts of this clonotype. The genes are TRBV11-2 and TRBJ2-2; no firm D call. The CDR3 consists of 15 residues. V gave up 3 bases and J gave up 1 base, with 9 bases separating them. The germline gives CDR1 SGHAT, CDR2 FQNNGV. The CDR3 coding sequence is TGTGCCAGCAGCTTCCAACGAATGAACACCGGGGAGCTGTTTTTT. It is translated as CASSFQRMNTGELFF.

The V call is TRBV6-5, the J call TRBJ2-7; no reliable D call. V lost 0 bases and J lost 3, with 9 bases in between. Per germline, CDR1 MNHEY and CDR2 SVGAGI. This CDR3 contains 14 residues. CDR3 sequence (DNA): TGTGCCAGCAGTTACTCCCTGGGCCTCTACGAGCAGTACTTC. It codes for CASSYSLGLYEQYF.

This clonotype was recorded at least ten times. Here the CDR3 reads CASSLLRSSRQTQYF. The CDR3 DNA is TGTGCCAGCAGTCTGTTGAGGTCTAGCAGACAGACCCAGTACTTC. J is TRBJ2-5 and V is TRBV27; perhaps TRBD2 as D (5 bases). Germline lookup yields CDR1 MNHEY and CDR2 SMNVEV (reference sequence). The CDR3 is 15 amino acids. V shed 5 bases and J shed 6 bases, with 19 bases lying between them.

This clonotype was detected ten times or more. This chain uses TRBV12-3 or TRBV12-4 with TRBJ1-1; D uncertain. With 5 bases removed from V and 11 bases from J, the gap between germline ends came to 15 bases. The CDR3 consists of 12 residues. Written as DNA, the CDR3 is TGTGCCAGCAGTACACCAGGAATTACGGCTTTCTTT. Translating it yields CASSTPGITAFF.

In its sample, this clonotype was seen many times. The chain joins TRBV12-3 or TRBV12-4 to TRBJ2-2, with D unresolved. Trimming removed 5 bases from V and 2 bases from J, with 9 bases in between. The CDR3 consists of 14 residues. CDR3 sequence: CASSTNLNTGELFF. CDR3 bases: TGTGCCAGCAGTACAAACCTTAACACCGGGGAGCTGTTTTTT.

This clonotype appeared once. The genes are TRBV5-6 and TRBJ2-3; 10 bases match TRBD2. CDR1 is SGHDT, CDR2 YYEEEE, per germline. The CDR3 totals 16 residues. Trimming took 4 bases from V and 5 from J; bases not matched to a gene: 10. DNA for the CDR3: TGTGCCAGCAGCCTGGGGTGGACTAGCGGCCAAGATACGCAGTATTTT. Its protein product is CASSLGWTSGQDTQYF.

Ten or more counts support this clonotype. V gene TRBV5-1 combines with J gene TRBJ2-2, with D tentatively TRBD1 (5 bases). V lost 5 bases, J lost 4 bases, and 12 bases lay in between. Looked up from germline, CDR1 is SGHRS and CDR2 is YFSETQ. The CDR3 has 14 residues. The CDR3 spells CASRIRAVTGELFF. DNA for the CDR3: TGCGCCAGCAGGATCAGGGCCGTCACCGGGGAGCTGTTTTTT.

This clonotype was seen more than once but under ten times. This chain links TRBV5-5 with TRBJ2-3; 9 bases line up with TRBD2. Germline lookup yields CDR1 SGHKS and CDR2 YYEKEE (reference sequence). CDR3 length: 17 amino acids. Losses at the gene ends were 0 bases for V and 1 base for J; bases not matched to a gene: 6. CDR3 residues: CASSLASGIARTDTQYF. CDR3 DNA: TGTGCCAGCAGCTTGGCTAGCGGGATTGCTCGCACAGATACGCAGTATTTT.